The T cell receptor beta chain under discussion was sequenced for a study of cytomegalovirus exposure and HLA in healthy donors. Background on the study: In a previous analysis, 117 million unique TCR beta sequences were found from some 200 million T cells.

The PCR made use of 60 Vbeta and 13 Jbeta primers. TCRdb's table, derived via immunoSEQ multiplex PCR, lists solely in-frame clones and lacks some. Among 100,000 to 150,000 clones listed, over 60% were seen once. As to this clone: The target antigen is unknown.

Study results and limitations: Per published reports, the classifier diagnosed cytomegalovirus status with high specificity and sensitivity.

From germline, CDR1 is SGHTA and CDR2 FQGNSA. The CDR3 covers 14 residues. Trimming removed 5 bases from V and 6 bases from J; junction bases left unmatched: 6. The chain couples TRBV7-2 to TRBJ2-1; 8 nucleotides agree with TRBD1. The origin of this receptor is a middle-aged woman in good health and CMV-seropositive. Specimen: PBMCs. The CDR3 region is CASSKDRASNEQFF. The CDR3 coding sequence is TGTGCCAGCAGCAAGGACAGGGCCAGCAATGAGCAGTTCTTC.